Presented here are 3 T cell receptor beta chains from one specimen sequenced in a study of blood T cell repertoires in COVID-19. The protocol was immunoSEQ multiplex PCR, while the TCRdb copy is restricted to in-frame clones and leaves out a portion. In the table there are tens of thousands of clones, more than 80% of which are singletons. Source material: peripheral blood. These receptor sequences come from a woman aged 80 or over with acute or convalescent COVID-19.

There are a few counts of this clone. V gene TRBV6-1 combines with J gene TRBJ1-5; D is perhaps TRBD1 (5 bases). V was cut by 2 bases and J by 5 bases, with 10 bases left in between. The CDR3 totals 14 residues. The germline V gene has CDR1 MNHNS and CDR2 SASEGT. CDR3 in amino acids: CASSELWGDQPQHF. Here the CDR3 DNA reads TGTGCCAGCAGTGAACTATGGGGGGATCAGCCCCAGCATTTT.

The CDR3 here is CASSRKQISGNTIYF. The CDR3 DNA follows: TGTGCCAGCTCACGTAAACAGATATCTGGAAACACCATATATTTT. The chain is built from TRBV18 and TRBJ1-3; no firm D call. The ends were cut back, 4 bases at V and 1 base at J, with 11 bases in the middle. The length of the CDR3 is 15 residues. Per the germline V gene, CDR1 is KGHSH and CDR2 is LQKENI.

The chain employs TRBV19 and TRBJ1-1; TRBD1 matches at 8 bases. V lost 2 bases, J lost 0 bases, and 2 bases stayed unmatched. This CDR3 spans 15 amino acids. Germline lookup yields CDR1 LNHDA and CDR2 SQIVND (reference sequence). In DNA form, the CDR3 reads TGTGCCAGTAGTATACGACAGGGGCTGAACACTGAAGCTTTCTTT. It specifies CASSIRQGLNTEAFF.